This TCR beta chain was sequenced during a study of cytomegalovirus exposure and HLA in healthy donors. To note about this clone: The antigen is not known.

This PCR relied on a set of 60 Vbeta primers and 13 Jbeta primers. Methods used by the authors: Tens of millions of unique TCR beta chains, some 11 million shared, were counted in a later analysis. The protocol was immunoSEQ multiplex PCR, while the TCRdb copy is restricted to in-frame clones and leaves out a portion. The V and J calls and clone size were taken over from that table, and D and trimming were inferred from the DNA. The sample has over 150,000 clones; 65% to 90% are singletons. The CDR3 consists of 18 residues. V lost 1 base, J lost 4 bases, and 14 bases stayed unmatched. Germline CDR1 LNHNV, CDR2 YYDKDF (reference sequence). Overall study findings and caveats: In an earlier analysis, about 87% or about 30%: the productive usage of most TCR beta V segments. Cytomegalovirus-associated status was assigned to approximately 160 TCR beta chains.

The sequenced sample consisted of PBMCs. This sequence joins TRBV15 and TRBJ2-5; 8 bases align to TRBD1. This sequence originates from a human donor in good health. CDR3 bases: TGTGCCACCAGCAGAGCAGGAGGACAGGGAGGATTTCTAGAGACCCAGTACTTC. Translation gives CATSRAGGQGGFLETQYF.